The clone carrying this TCR beta chain turned up a few times. Its specificity is unknown. A universal primer site was incorporated via template switching, and the cDNA contained unique molecular identifiers. Using its own MiXCR run on the 5' RACE reads, TCRdb lists one record per CDR3 protein. This table holds a few hundred thousand distinct CDR3 sequences, approximately 12% found once. These data are taken from a study of identical twins. General observations from the study: It was possible that invariant MAIT and iNKT cells partly confounded the zero-insertion analyses. Carriage of fewer insertions was seen in abundant cord blood beta clonotypes, whereas memory repertoires showed none.

The CDR3 sequence is 13 residues long. Deletions cut 8 bases from V and 5 bases from J, with 15 bases between. Germline V gives CDR1 SNHLY, CDR2 FYNNEI. A further study also used this sample, focusing on yellow fever vaccine responses in identical twins.

This sequence was found in a woman aged 18-29 years in good health. Sequenced: memory (CD45RO+) T cells sorted from blood. The chain uses TRBV2 and TRBJ1-1; D unresolved. This CDR3 is CASSIGQGTEAFF. The CDR3 DNA reads as TGTGCCAGCTCCATCGGGCAAGGGACTGAAGCTTTCTTT.